This T cell receptor beta chain was retrieved from a study of regulatory T cells in long-lasting Graves disease (dated by TCRdb to about 2021). For the study in its entirety: Antithyroid drugs had been taken for less than 3 months by newly diagnosed Graves' disease patients. This study used TCR sequencing and RNA sequencing of peripheral blood to compare persistent Graves' disease patients against newly diagnosed Graves' disease patients. The study took place in China and was registered as a clinical trial. A total of roughly 33 samples were covered by TCR sequencing, comprising roughly 13 persistent and roughly 20 newly diagnosed Graves' disease patients. Overall study results and their limits: Peripheral blood alone was examined, since thyroid tissue, which constituted the primary lesion, could not be accessed. Sequencing and analysis were restricted to the TCR beta chain. The small sample size was acknowledged by the authors as a limitation that may reduce accuracy. TRBV28, TRBJ1-2 and TRBJ2-5 were preferentially used in persistent disease, while TRBV20-1 and TRBJ2-1 were favored in newly diagnosed disease. Compared with newly diagnosed patients, patients with persistent Graves' disease had lower TCR Shannon entropy and fewer highly expanded clones, which suggests clonal expansion. Patients with persistent disease shared more public clonotypes (around 2,700) than newly diagnosed patients did (about 1,000).

In regard to this clonotype: The target of this receptor is not known. This may stem from a read error, because a much larger clone lies one nucleotide away.

CDR1 and CDR2 are drawn from the germline V gene (reference sequence): SEHNR, FQNEAQ. The CDR3, cysteine through phenylalanine, is 16 amino acids long. The entry retains the CDR3 DNA only, 48 bases that are in frame from base 1. Reading the label with the study, this specimen's time point is: newly diagnosed GD, antithyroid drugs for less than 3 months. For both TCR sequencing and RNA sequencing, RNA was extracted from PBMCs in TRIzol. The diagnosis of Graves' disease followed American Thyroid Association guidelines. Patients for the study were recruited at an endocrinology department in Xi'an, China. Each patient gave 8.5 to 9.5 milliliters of peripheral blood, collected in an EDTA anticoagulant tube. Ficoll Paque Plus density gradient separation was used to isolate PBMCs, and no further T cell sorting was done. RNA quality was checked with an Agilent 2100 Bioanalyzer and agarose gel, and concentration with a NanoDrop 2000.

The receptor library was made with multiplex PCR. The data were produced on an Illumina HiSeq 4000. To build TCR beta libraries, CDR3 regions were amplified by Arm-PCR using iRepertoire HTBI primers. Gel purification was performed on PCR products prior to sequencing. The study's own analysis went as follows. Across samples, about 64 TRBV and 13 to 15 TRBJ segments were identified and used for gene usage analysis of CDR3 amino acid clonotypes. Filtered high-quality paired reads were merged into contigs using COPE and FqMerger. Contigs were aligned with BLAST to IMGT TRBV, TRBD and TRBJ reference genes, and CDR3 was defined per IMGT. Any clonotype with a frequency above 0.1% was classified as a highly expanded clone. Repertoire diversity was measured by Shannon entropy, and V-J evenness by the Gini coefficient. Clonotypes shared by more than one individual were considered public. The raw public data were reprocessed by TCRdb itself: fastp quality trimming at Q25, MiXCR clonotype calling, in-frame beta chains only. Each CDR3 protein gets just one entry, which takes the most common genes and DNA from the rows behind it. It is TCRdb's table, rather than the study itself, that gives the V and J calls and clone size. The sample contains about 450,000 distinct CDR3 sequences, 14% of them found a single time. Of the sample, around a sixth is held by the ten largest clones.

The data were also submitted as part of a second study, on T cells in Graves' hyperthyroidism and ophthalmopathy. The second source states: Stable Graves' hyperthyroidism was defined as the absence of progression to ophthalmopathy over 18 months of follow-up. Hyperthyroidism patients were newly diagnosed, with disease duration under 2 months, and aged 18 to 65 years. Exclusion was applied to patients with uncontrolled infections, other autoimmune diseases, pregnancy or lactation. Diagnoses relied on clinical symptoms, serum thyroxine and TRAb, thyroid ultrasound and orbital computed tomography. For the first round of RT-PCR on the TCR CDR3, the HTBI primer set was used together with the Qiagen OneStep RT-PCR kit. Blood samples also contained most of the expanded thyroid clonotypes (frequency above 0.001), which suggests that blood repertoires may reflect thyroid immune responses. A 13 V-J signature model separated ophthalmopathy from stable hyperthyroidism, with 87.88% sensitivity and about 81% specificity in cross-validation and 80%/75% in testing. In validation, progression to ophthalmopathy was predicted by the model with more than 65% sensitivity and roughly 76% specificity, a median of approximately 6.5 months before onset. To identify TCR V-J signatures that set the groups apart, the researchers used a discovery cohort of about a hundred patients, made up of 40 to 45 with Graves' ophthalmopathy and 55 to 65 with stable Graves' hyperthyroidism. Prospective prediction of ophthalmopathy was tested in an independent validation cohort consisting of some 19 hyperthyroidism patients and approximately 16 patients who later progressed to ophthalmopathy. The 100 discovery patients were divided at random into training and test sets in a 7:3 ratio. The study also compared thyroid tissue and blood T-cell repertoires from 5 to 7 Graves' hyperthyroidism patients. Once sampling was done, hyperthyroidism patients were given methimazole at a starting dose of 30 mg daily, whereas ophthalmopathy patients were given high-dose intravenous methylprednisolone. Libraries were constructed in a second round of multiplex PCR, after which size selection and purification were performed. The libraries were sequenced on an Illumina HiSeq2000 using paired-end 100 bp reads. SOAPnuke was used to process the raw data, throwing out any read that contained adapters or uncalled bases, had a mean Phred below 15, or lacked an exact constant-primer or identifier match. COPE v1.2.5 was used to merge the high-quality paired reads, and each unique nucleotide sequence was defined as a clonotype. MiTCR v1.1 was used to align clonotypes to the IMGT TRBV, TRBD and TRBJ reference segments. Only V-J combinations with frequency above 0.0001, covering 99% to 99.2% of repertoires, were analysed. A TCS score was defined as the ratio between F50 (clonal expansion) and ExV (chaos), using BLOSUM62-based TCRdist between CDR3 peptides within each V-J. Welch's t-statistics and random forest reduced roughly 530 V-J features to 10 to 15, which were used in a naive Bayes classifier (R e1071). Sample size was not statistically predetermined, and investigators were not blinded to group allocation. TCR Vbeta CDR3 sequencing of 130 to 150 peripheral blood samples (fewer than 45 ophthalmopathy, roughly 72 hyperthyroidism and roughly 17 progressor patients) is reported in the paper.

The chain couples TRBV7-9 to TRBJ2-1; matching of 7 bases hints at TRBD1 as the D gene. The starting material was peripheral blood mononuclear cells (PBMCs), obtained at new diagnosis, from a patient treated with antithyroid drugs. The source of this sequence is a woman aged 45 to 65 with Graves disease. Donor details come from another sample of the same person, matched by shared clones. Here the CDR3 is given as CASQGGTVTIYNEQLF. The nucleotides are TGTGCCAGCCAGGGGGGTACGGTAACCATTTACAATGAGCAGCTCTTC.